This T cell receptor (beta chain) was captured in a study of identifying expanded T cells in peripheral blood. Study findings and constraints: Variance in clone template counts between approximately two-week samples significantly increased with total template count across all healthy donors. Over two and four weeks, about 15 and 19 clones changed, versus around 1.1 between replicates.

Data came from immunoSEQ multiplex PCR; TCRdb stores just in-frame clones and leaves some out. This table has around 130,000 clones, less than 90% appearing once. Healthy donors had no documented immune events, such as infections, while sampled. Regarding this clone: The antigen is unknown.

The sample was blood. The receptor's source is a person aged 18 to 75 in good health.

CDR3 amino acids: CASLRTGVGGGYTF. The CDR3 region has the DNA TGTGCCAGCTTACGGACAGGGGTGGGGGGTGGCTACACCTTC. The chain recombines TRBV25-1 with TRBJ1-2, with 9 bases identical to TRBD1. CDR3 length equals 14 residues. The J segment lost 7 bases and the V segment lost 8 bases, leaving 11 bases of the junction unmatched. Germline CDR1 reads MGHDK; CDR2 reads SYGVNS.